The 22 T cell receptor beta chains below all came from one sample that was sequenced in a study of T-cell reconstitution after alpha-beta-depleted transplantation in children. The TCRbeta library incorporated unique molecular identifiers. TCRdb re-analysed the PCR reads in MiXCR, keeping a single row per CDR3 protein. The repertoire holds approximately 240,000 distinct CDR3 sequences, with around 9.5% as singletons. Sequencing was performed on PBMCs from the stem cell graft donor, taken from the stem cell graft. Every receptor here comes from a human donor who donated a stem cell graft to a child with acute lymphoblastic leukemia.

This rearrangement joins TRBV21-1 to TRBJ1-2. TRBV21-1 represents a pseudogene. The CDR3 extends over 16 amino acids. CDR3 sequence (DNA): TGTGCCAGCAGCAAAGACAGCGTTAGTCGTGGGGGAGGCTACACCTTC. Residues: CASSKDSVSRGGGYTF.

The chain has TRBV5-1 and TRBJ2-7; 9 bases match TRBD1. V trimming: 2 bases; J trimming: 3 bases; junction bases outside the gene matches: 6. This CDR3 region has 15 residues. Germline V gene sequence: CDR1 SGHRS, CDR2 YFSETQ. CDR3 DNA: TGCGCCAGCAGCTTACCTGGGACAGGGAACTACGAGCAGTACTTC. As protein: CASSLPGTGNYEQYF.

With respect to this clonotype: The conserved phenylalanine or tryptophan is not found at the CDR3 terminus, so this likely reflects a read error. This sequence joins TRBV5-1 and TRBJ1-5; D call uncertain. The CDR3 is 15 amino acids. The V and J ends lost 0 bases and 0 bases respectively, with 7 bases between them. CDR1 is SGHRS, CDR2 YFSETQ, per germline. The CDR3 coding sequence is TGCGCCAGCAGCTTGGACGGATATAGCAATCAGCCCCAGCATTGT. Translation: CASSLDGYSNQPQHC.

J is TRBJ2-3 and V is TRBV5-1, with D unresolved. Germline V gene sequence: CDR1 SGHRS, CDR2 YFSETQ. Trimming pared 0 bases from V and 2 bases from J, leaving 7 bases between. The CDR3 is 14 amino acids. CDR3 sequence: CASSLAELTDTQYF. The CDR3 region has the DNA TGCGCCAGCAGCTTGGCGGAGCTCACAGATACGCAGTATTTT.

The chain recombines TRBV5-1 with TRBJ2-1; D unresolved. The germline V gene has CDR1 SGHRS and CDR2 YFSETQ. V was trimmed by 3 bases and J by 5 bases, leaving 6 bases between them. The CDR3 has 12 amino acids. CDR3 loop: CASSYTDNEQFF. The DNA of the CDR3 is TGCGCCAGCAGCTACACGGACAATGAGCAGTTCTTC. Full variable domain (remainder filled in from reference TRBV5-1 and TRBJ2-1): KAGVTQTPRYLIKTRGQQVTLSCSPISGHRSVSWYQQTPGQGLQFLFEYFSETQRNKGNFPGRFSGRQFSNSRSEMNVSTLELGDSALYLCASSYTDNEQFFGPGTRLTVL.

In nucleotides, the CDR3 is TGTGCCAGTAGTATTCTCCCGACTAGCGGGGTCAGAGTGGCCCAGTACTTC. Translating it yields CASSILPTSGVRVAQYF. This chain joins TRBV19 and TRBJ2-5; 11 positions match TRBD2. The CDR3 covers 17 residues. V shed 3 bases and J 9 bases; nucleotides not matched to a gene: 15. The V gene's germline CDR1 is LNHDA and CDR2 SQIVND (reference sequence).

This clonotype has a handful of counts. CDR3 in amino acids: CASSQDKGGGKNSPLHF. The CDR3 DNA reads TGTGCCAGCAGCCAAGATAAGGGGGGAGGCAAAAATTCACCCCTCCACTTT. The rearrangement links TRBV4-2 to TRBJ1-6; possible D gene TRBD1, 6 bases. V lost 0 bases to trimming and J lost 7 bases, with 16 bases between them. This CDR3 is built from 17 residues. Germline loops: CDR1 LGHNA, CDR2 YNFKEQ.

This clonotype was seen repeatedly, ten times or more. The chain combines TRBV12-3 or TRBV12-4 with TRBJ2-3; 10 positions match TRBD2. This CDR3 has 14 residues. J was trimmed by 5 bases and V by 6 bases; bases with no gene match: 5. As DNA, the CDR3 is TGTGCCAGCAGAGCGGGGGGGCCGGTAGATACGCAGTATTTT. Translating it yields CASRAGGPVDTQYF.

This clonotype was seen repeatedly, ten times or more. The CDR3 DNA sequence: TGTGCCACCAGCAGAGATTACTCCTCGAACACTGAAGCTTTCTTT. This sequence encodes CATSRDYSSNTEAFF. This rearrangement joins TRBV15 to TRBJ1-1, with D uncertain. The CDR3 length is 15 residues. Between the trimmed V and J ends, which lost 0 bases and 1 base, there was a span of 9 bases. CDR1 and CDR2 (germline): LNHNV, YYDKDF (reference sequence).

This clonotype was detected a few times. The chain carries TRBV10-3 and TRBJ2-5; D possibly corresponds to TRBD1 (5 bases). The germline V gene has CDR1 ENHRY and CDR2 SYGVKD. The CDR3 runs to 13 residues. Trimming pared 5 bases from V and 0 bases from J, leaving 7 bases between. The CDR3 reads CAISIQDQETQYF. The CDR3 coding sequence is TGTGCCATCAGTATACAGGACCAAGAGACCCAGTACTTC.

This rearrangement joins TRBV15 to TRBJ1-6, with D perhaps matching TRBD1 (5 bases). The CDR3 totals 14 residues. Germline CDR1 reads LNHNV; CDR2 reads YYDKDF (reference sequence). Trimming pared 4 bases from V and 7 bases from J, leaving 11 bases between. CDR3 nucleotides: TGTGCCACCAGCAAGACGACAGCCAATTCACCCCTCCACTTT. Protein: CATSKTTANSPLHF.

The chain uses TRBV5-1 and TRBJ2-7; unclear D gene. This CDR3 has 13 amino acids. V was cut by 0 bases and J by 5 bases, with 9 bases left in between. Germline-derived CDR1 and CDR2 are SGHRS and YFSETQ. CDR3 sequence reads: CASSLVDLDEQYF. CDR3 DNA sequence: TGCGCCAGCAGCTTGGTAGATCTCGACGAGCAGTACTTC.

The table lists this clonotype with many counts. The chain links TRBV11-2 to TRBJ2-1; D is perhaps TRBD1 (6 bases). Germline V gene data show CDR1 as SGHAT and CDR2 as FQNNGV. V was trimmed by 0 bases and J by 9 bases, leaving 12 bases between them. This CDR3 region has 14 residues. The CDR3 sequence is CASSLDVGAGEQFF. CDR3 DNA: TGTGCCAGCAGCTTAGATGTGGGGGCAGGTGAGCAGTTCTTC. Full variable domain (rest looked up from reference TRBV11-2 and TRBJ2-1): EAGVAQSPRYKIIEKRQSVAFWCNPISGHATLYWYQQILGQGPKLLIQFQNNGVVDDSQLPKDRFSAERLKGVDSTLKIQPAKLEDSAVYLCASSLDVGAGEQFFGPGTRLTVL.

The genes are TRBV20-1 and TRBJ2-5; 7 bases map to TRBD2. This CDR3 region has 16 residues. The junction had 14 bases not matched to a gene; V was cut back by 4 bases and J by 3 bases. CDR1 and CDR2 from the germline V gene are DFQATT and SNEGSKA (reference sequence). Here the CDR3 reads CSANPAGLAVEETQYF. The CDR3 bases are TGCAGTGCTAACCCGGCGGGGCTAGCGGTGGAAGAGACCCAGTACTTC.

This clonotype was seen ten or more times. CDR3: CASSLGSSYNEQFF. The CDR3 DNA is TGTGCCAGCAGCCTAGGGAGCTCCTACAATGAGCAGTTCTTC. This chain uses TRBV27 with TRBJ2-1, with a weak D call TRBD2 (5 bases). Germline V gives CDR1 MNHEY, CDR2 SMNVEV (reference sequence). V gave up 6 bases and J gave up 0 bases, with 9 bases separating them. The CDR3 spans 14 residues.

This clonotype was counted many times. J is TRBJ1-1 and V is TRBV6-5; TRBD1 is a possible D gene (5 bases). The CDR3 sequence is 16 residues long. The germline V and J ends were trimmed by 7 bases and 6 bases, with 24 bases remaining between them. Germline-derived CDR1 and CDR2 are MNHEY and SVGAGI. CDR3 sequence (DNA): TGTGCCAGCACCCCTAGCAGGGCTGGGTTGAGCGCTGAAGCTTTCTTT. Translated: CASTPSRAGLSAEAFF.

The sample holds a few counts of this clonotype. J is TRBJ2-6 and V is TRBV5-1; 8 nucleotides line up with TRBD1. CDR3 length: 18 residues. The germline CDR1 and CDR2 sequences are SGHRS and YFSETQ. V shed 5 bases, J shed 2 bases, and the junction held 12 bases outside the gene matches. As DNA, the CDR3 is TGCGCCAGCAGTCGAGCTGGACAGGGTAGTACTGGGGCCAACGTCCTGACTTTC. Amino acids: CASSRAGQGSTGANVLTF.

This clonotype has a handful of counts. J is TRBJ1-6 and V is TRBV5-1; tentatively, D is TRBD1 (5 bases). The length of the CDR3 is 14 residues. CDR1 SGHRS and CDR2 YFSETQ come from the germline V gene. The ends were cut back, 6 bases at V and 1 base at J, with 8 bases in the middle. The CDR3 DNA reads TGCGCCAGCAATGGGGGATCCTATAATTCACCCCTCCACTTT. This sequence encodes CASNGGSYNSPLHF.

Many counts were recorded for this clonotype. The chain uses TRBV12-3 or TRBV12-4 and TRBJ1-1; 7 bases are shared with TRBD1. This CDR3 comprises 15 residues. Unmatched junction bases numbered 8, after V lost 6 bases and J lost 1 base. The CDR3 is CASRLRGNPNTEAFF. The CDR3 nucleotides are TGTGCCAGCAGGCTCAGGGGGAACCCGAACACTGAAGCTTTCTTT.

This clonotype came up a few times. The chain recombines TRBV10-3 with TRBJ2-5; TRBD1 aligns across 7 bases. The CDR3 is made up of 13 amino acids. Germline V gives CDR1 ENHRY, CDR2 SYGVKD. V trimming: 4 bases; J trimming: 3 bases; junction bases outside the gene matches: 2. This CDR3 is CAISGDSEETQYF. CDR3 bases: TGTGCCATCAGTGGGGACAGCGAAGAGACCCAGTACTTC.

V gene TRBV27 combines with J gene TRBJ1-1; tentative D call: TRBD1 (5 bases). This CDR3 has 11 residues. Trimming shortened V by 6 bases and J by 7 bases, and 9 bases separated the two germline ends. From germline, CDR1 is MNHEY and CDR2 SMNVEV (reference sequence). The CDR3 DNA reads TGTGCCAGCAGGAGGGGCAATGAAGCTTTCTTT. This translates into CASRRGNEAFF.

This clonotype was found many times. The chain is built from TRBV11-2 and TRBJ2-4; 15 bases agree with TRBD2. The germline CDR1 and CDR2 sequences are SGHAT and FQNNGV. V dropped 5 bases and J dropped 0; count of bases not matched to a gene: 8. This CDR3 contains 19 residues. In nucleotides, the CDR3 is TGTGCCAGCAGCCGACTCGGGACTAGCGGGGGGACAGCCAAAAACATTCAGTACTTC. Translated: CASSRLGTSGGTAKNIQYF.